This paragraph covers one T cell receptor beta chain sequence. Its antigen is not yet known. No much larger clone exists at a distance of one base, and base qualities are not known. The CDR3 has 17 amino acids, counting the end cysteine and phenylalanine. Only the CDR3 DNA stays, 51 bases, in frame from base 1. V sheds 7 bases and J sheds 0 bases, leaving 19 bases between their ends. The germline V gene encodes CDR1 SGHVS and CDR2 FQNEAQ. The sample originates from a study of lymphopenia after photon versus proton radiotherapy (dated 2019 in TCRdb). Looking at the study overall: The immunological effects of photon versus proton radiation therapy were compared in patients with gastrointestinal tumors who developed high-grade lymphopenia. The study was designed to characterize how the impact on the immune system differs between the two radiation modalities. The cohort comprised under 25 patients with gastrointestinal tumors who received either photon or proton therapy and then developed lymphopenia.

General study outcomes and caveats: Across the cohort, an inverse correlation was found between a larger post-nadir drop in TCR diversity and overall survival time among patients who died. The authors looked at the survival association only in patients who died, and they framed better survival with proton therapy as a possibility rather than a demonstrated result. After the lymphocyte count nadir, repertoires from photon-treated patients showed oligoclonal expansion, particularly of CD8+ Temra cells, and this expansion drove the decline in diversity. Relative stability during treatment was observed in proton-treated patients, whereas loss of naive T cells and TCR diversity and gain of effector/memory populations were observed in photon-treated patients.

The library was prepared using the immunoSEQ multiplex PCR assay. T cell repertoires were profiled with deep sequencing of rearranged TCR beta loci together with multiparametric flow cytometry. TCRdb re-hosts the immuneACCESS table, in-frame sequences only. Its copies lack some clones; in the studies checked, an unresolved V gene accounts for under half of them, and the cause for the rest is not known. Recorded for this sample are 25,000 to 35,000 clones; about 87% of them occurred a single time. The ten largest clonotypes hold approximately 50% of the sample. The chain uses TRBV7-8 and TRBJ2-1; the D gene identity is not certain. This receptor was identified in a woman in her sixties with cholangiocarcinoma. Some clones in this sample may be carry-over from other donors' samples. Specimen: peripheral blood, collected from a patient treated with proton-based radiotherapy. CDR3 sequence: CASILKRSTSSYNEQFF. The sequenced DNA is TGTGCCAGCATACTGAAGCGTAGTACGAGCTCCTACAATGAGCAGTTCTTC.